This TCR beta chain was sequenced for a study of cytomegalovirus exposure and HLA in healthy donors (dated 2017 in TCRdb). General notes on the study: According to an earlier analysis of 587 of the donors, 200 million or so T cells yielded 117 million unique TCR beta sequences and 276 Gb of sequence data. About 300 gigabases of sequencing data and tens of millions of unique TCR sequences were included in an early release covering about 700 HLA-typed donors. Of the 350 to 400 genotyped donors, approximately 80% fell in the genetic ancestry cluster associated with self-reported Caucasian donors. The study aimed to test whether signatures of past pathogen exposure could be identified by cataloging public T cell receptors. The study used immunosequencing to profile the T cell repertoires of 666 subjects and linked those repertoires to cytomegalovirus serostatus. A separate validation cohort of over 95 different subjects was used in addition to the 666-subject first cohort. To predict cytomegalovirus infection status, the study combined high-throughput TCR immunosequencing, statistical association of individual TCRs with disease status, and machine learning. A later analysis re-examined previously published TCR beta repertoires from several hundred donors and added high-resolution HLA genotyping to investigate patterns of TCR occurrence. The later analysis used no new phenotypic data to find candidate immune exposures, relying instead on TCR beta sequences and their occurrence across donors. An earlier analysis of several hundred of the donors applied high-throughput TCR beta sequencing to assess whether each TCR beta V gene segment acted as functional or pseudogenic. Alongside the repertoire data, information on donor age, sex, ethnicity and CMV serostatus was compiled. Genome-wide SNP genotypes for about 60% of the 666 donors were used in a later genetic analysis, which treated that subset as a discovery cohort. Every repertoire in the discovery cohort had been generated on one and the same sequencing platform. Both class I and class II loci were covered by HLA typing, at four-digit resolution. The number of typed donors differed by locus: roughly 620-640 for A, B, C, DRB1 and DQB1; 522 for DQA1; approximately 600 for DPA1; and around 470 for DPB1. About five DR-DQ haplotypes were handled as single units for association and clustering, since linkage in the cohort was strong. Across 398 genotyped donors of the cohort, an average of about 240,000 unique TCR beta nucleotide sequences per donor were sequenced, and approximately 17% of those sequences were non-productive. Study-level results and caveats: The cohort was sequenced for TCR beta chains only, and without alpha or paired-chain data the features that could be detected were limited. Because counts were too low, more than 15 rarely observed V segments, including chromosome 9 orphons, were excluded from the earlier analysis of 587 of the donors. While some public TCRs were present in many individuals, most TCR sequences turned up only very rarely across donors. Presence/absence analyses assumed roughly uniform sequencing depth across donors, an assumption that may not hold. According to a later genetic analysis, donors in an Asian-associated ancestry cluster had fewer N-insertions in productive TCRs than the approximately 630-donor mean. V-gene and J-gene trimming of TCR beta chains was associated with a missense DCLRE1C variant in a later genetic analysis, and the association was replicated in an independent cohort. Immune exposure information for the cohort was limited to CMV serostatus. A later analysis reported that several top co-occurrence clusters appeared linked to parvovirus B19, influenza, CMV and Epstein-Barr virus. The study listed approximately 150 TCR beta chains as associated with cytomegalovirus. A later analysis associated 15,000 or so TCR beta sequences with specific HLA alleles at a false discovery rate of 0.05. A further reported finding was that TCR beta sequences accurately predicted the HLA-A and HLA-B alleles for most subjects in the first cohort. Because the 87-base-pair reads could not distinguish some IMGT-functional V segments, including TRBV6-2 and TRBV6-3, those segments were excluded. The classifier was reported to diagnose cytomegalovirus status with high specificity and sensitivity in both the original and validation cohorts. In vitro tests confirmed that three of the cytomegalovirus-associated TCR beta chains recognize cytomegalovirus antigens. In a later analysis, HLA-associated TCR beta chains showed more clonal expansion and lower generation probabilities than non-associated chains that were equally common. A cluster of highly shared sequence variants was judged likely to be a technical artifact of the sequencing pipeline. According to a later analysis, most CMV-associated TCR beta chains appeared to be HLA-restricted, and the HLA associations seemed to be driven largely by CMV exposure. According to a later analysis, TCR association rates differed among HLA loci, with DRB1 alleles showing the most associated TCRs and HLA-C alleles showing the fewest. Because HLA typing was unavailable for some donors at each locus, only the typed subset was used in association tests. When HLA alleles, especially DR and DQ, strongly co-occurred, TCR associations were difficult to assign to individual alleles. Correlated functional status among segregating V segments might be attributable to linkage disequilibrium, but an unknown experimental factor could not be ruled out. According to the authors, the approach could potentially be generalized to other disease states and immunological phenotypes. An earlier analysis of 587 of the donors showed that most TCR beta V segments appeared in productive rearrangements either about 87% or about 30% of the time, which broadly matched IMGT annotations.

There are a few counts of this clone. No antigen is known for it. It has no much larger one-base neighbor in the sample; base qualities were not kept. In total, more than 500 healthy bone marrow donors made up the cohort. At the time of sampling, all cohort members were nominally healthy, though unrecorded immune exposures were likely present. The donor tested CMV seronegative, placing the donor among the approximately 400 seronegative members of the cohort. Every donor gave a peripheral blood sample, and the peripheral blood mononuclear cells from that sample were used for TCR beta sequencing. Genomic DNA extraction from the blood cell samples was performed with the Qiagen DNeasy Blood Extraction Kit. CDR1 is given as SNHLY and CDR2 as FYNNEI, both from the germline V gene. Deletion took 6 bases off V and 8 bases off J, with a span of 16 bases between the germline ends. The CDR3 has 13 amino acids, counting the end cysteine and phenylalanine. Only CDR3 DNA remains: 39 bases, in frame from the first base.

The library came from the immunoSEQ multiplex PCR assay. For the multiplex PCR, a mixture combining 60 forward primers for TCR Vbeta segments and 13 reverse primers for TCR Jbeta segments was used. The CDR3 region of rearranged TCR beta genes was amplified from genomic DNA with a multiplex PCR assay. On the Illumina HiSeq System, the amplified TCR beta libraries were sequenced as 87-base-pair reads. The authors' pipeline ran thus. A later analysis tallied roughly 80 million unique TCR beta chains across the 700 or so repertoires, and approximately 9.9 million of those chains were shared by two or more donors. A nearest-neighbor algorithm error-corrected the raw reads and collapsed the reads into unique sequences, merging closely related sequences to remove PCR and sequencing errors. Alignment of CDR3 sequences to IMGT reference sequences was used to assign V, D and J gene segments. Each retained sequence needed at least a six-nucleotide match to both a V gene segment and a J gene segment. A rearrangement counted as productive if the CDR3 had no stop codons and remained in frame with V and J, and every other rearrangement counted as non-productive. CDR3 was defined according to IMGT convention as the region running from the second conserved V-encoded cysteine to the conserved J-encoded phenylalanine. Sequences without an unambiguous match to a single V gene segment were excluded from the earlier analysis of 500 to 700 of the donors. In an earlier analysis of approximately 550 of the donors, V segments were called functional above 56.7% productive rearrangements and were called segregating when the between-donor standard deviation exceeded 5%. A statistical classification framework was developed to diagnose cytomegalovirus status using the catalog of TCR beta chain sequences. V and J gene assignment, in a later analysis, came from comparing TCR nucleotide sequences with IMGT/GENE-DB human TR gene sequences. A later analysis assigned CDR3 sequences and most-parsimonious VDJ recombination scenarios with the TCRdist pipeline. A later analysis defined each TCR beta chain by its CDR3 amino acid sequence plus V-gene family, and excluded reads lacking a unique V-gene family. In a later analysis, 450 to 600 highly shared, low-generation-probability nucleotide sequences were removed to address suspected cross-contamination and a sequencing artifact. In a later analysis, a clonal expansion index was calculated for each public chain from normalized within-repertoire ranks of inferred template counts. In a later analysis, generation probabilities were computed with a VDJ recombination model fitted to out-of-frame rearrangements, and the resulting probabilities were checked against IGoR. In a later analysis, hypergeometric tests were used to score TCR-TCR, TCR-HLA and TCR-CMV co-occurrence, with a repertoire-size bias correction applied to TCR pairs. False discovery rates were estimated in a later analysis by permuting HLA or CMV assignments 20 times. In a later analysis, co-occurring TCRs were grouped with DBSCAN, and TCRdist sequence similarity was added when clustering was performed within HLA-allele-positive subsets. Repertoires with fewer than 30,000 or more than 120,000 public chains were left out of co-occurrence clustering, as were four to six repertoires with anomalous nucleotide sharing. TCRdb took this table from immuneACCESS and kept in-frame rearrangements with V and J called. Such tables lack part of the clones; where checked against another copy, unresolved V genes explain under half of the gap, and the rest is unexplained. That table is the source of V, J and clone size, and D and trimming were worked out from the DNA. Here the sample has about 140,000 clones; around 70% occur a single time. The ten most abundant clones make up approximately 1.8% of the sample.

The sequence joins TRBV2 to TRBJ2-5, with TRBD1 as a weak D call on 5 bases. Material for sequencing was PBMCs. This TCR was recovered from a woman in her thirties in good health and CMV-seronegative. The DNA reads TGTGCCAGCAGCGCCAGCATCAGGGAAACCCAGTACTTC. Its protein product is CASSASIRETQYF.